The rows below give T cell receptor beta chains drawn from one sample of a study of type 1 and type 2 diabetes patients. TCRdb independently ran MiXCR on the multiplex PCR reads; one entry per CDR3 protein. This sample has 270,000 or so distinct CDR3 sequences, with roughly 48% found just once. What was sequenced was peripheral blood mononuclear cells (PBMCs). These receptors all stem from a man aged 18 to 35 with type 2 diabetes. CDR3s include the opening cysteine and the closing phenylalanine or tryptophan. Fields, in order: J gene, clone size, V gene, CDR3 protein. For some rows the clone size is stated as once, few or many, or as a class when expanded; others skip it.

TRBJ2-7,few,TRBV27,CASADRLGLYEQYF
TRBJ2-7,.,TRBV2,CASSPAHSYEQYF
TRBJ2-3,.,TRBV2,CASTVGQGTTDTQYF
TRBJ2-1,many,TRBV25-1,CASSGETGYNEQFF
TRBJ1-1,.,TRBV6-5,CASSYTGVNTEAFF
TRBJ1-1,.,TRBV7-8,CASSSTRPGPNTEAFF
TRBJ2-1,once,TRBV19,CAVGLYYEQQFF
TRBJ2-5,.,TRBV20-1,CSASLSTGGKQYF
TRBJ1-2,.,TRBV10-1,CAISPGTGNYGYTF
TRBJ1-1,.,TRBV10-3,CATAGTGGNTEAFF
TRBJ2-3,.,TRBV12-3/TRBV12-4,CASSFLTGVNTDTQYF
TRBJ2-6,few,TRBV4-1,CASSQGANSGANVLTF
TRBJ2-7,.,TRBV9,CASKSYEQYF
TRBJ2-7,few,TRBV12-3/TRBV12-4,CASSPSGATYEQYF
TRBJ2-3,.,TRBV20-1,CSAITPRDTQYF
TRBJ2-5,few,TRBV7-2,CASSPSLVGTQYF
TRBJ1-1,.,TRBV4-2,CASSQDSREAFF